One T cell receptor beta chain is described in this entry. Its cognate antigen is unknown. The read ends 3 residues early relative to the CDR3; the germline J gene fills the gap. The sample comes from a study of Tregs in tolerant kidney transplant recipients. Clones were read by immunoSEQ multiplex PCR, and TCRdb kept only the in-frame ones, dropping some. Listed are approximately 52,000 clones; about 0.85% falls within the top ten. CD4+CD25+CD127- Tregs, CD4+CD25- non-Tregs, CD4 and CD8 cells were sorted. General study points: Findings come from small patient numbers and require larger validation.

J lost 7 bases, V lost 5 bases, and 8 bases had no gene match. The V gene's germline CDR1 is SGHAT and CDR2 FQNNGV. This CDR3 is built from 15 residues. This chain joins TRBV11-2 and TRBJ2-2; TRBD1 agrees at 9 bases. The source of this sequence is a human donor who received a combined kidney and bone marrow transplant. This specimen was CD4+ T cells from blood, taken before the transplant. CDR3 DNA (partial): TGTGCCAGCAGCCCAACGACAGGGGGGAACGGGGAG. It translates to CASSPTTGGNGE. The CDR3 reads in full as CASSPTTGGNGELFF. The full variable domain, rest sourced from reference TRBV11-2 and TRBJ2-2, is EAGVAQSPRYKIIEKRQSVAFWCNPISGHATLYWYQQILGQGPKLLIQFQNNGVVDDSQLPKDRFSAERLKGVDSTLKIQPAKLEDSAVYLCASSPTTGGNGELFFGEGSRLTVL.